A selection of T cell receptor beta chains follows, all from one sample in a study of T cells in Graves' hyperthyroidism and ophthalmopathy. TCRdb reanalysed the multiplex PCR reads using MiXCR and keeps one entry per CDR3 protein. Of roughly 180,000 distinct CDR3 sequences listed, just under 9.5% are singletons. The specimen sequenced was blood. Every receptor here comes from a young woman with Graves' hyperthyroidism that later progressed to Graves' ophthalmopathy. Each CDR3 is given with its conserved first and last residue. The order of the fields is J gene, V gene, clone size, D gene, CDR3 protein, CDR3 DNA. A D gene is named only where the DNA matches it firmly. Not all rows give a size; the values are once, few, many and, for expanded clones, a class.

J gene: TRBJ2-3; V gene: TRBV27; clone size: many; D gene: .; CDR3 protein: CASSSGDGGTDTQYF; CDR3 DNA: TGTGCCAGCAGTTCTGGGGACGGAGGAACAGATACGCAGTATTTT
J gene: TRBJ1-2; V gene: TRBV12-3/TRBV12-4; clone size: many; D gene: .; CDR3 protein: CASSLWGGKDGYTF; CDR3 DNA: TGTGCCAGCAGTTTATGGGGAGGGAAGGATGGCTACACCTTC
J gene: TRBJ2-5; V gene: TRBV2; clone size: few; D gene: .; CDR3 protein: CASRIGTGGETQYF; CDR3 DNA: TGTGCCAGCAGGATCGGGACCGGCGGGGAGACCCAGTACTTC
J gene: TRBJ2-6; V gene: TRBV2; clone size: many; D gene: .; CDR3 protein: CASRVSSSGANVLTF; CDR3 DNA: TGTGCCAGCCGGGTTTCGAGCTCTGGGGCCAACGTCCTGACTTTC
J gene: TRBJ2-1; V gene: TRBV19; clone size: many; D gene: TRBD2; CDR3 protein: CASTVGLAGGNEQFF; CDR3 DNA: TGTGCCAGTACCGTCGGACTAGCGGGAGGAAATGAGCAGTTCTTC
J gene: TRBJ2-1; V gene: TRBV5-6; clone size: few; D gene: .; CDR3 protein: CASSWVATYGGGEQFF; CDR3 DNA: TGTGCCAGCAGCTGGGTGGCTACATACGGGGGAGGTGAGCAGTTCTTC
J gene: TRBJ1-1; V gene: TRBV6-1; clone size: many; D gene: .; CDR3 protein: CASSVYENTEAFF; CDR3 DNA: TGTGCCAGCAGTGTCTATGAGAACACTGAAGCTTTCTTT
J gene: TRBJ1-5; V gene: TRBV3-1; clone size: few; D gene: .; CDR3 protein: CASSQVTGLGQPQHF; CDR3 DNA: TGTGCCAGCAGCCAAGTTACGGGGCTCGGGCAGCCCCAGCATTTT
J gene: TRBJ1-1; V gene: TRBV7-3; clone size: many; D gene: TRBD1; CDR3 protein: CASSPGQVFQDTEAFF; CDR3 DNA: TGTGCCAGCAGCCCCGGACAGGTTTTTCAGGACACTGAAGCTTTCTTT
J gene: TRBJ1-2; V gene: TRBV11-2; clone size: many; D gene: .; CDR3 protein: CASSLVGNSNYGYTF; CDR3 DNA: TGTGCCAGCAGCTTAGTCGGCAATTCTAACTATGGCTACACCTTC
J gene: TRBJ2-5; V gene: TRBV7-9; clone size: many; D gene: .; CDR3 protein: CASSPGSGEYQETQYF; CDR3 DNA: TGTGCCAGCAGCCCGGGCAGCGGAGAGTACCAAGAGACCCAGTACTTC
J gene: TRBJ2-1; V gene: TRBV9; clone size: .; D gene: .; CDR3 protein: CASSVAPHTWDEQFF; CDR3 DNA: TGTGCCAGCAGCGTAGCCCCTCACACTTGGGATGAGCAGTTCTTC
J gene: TRBJ1-1; V gene: TRBV4-1; clone size: .; D gene: .; CDR3 protein: CASSLEVNGGPINRGVVNTEAFF; CDR3 DNA: TGCGCCAGCAGCCTTGAGGTCAATGGAGGGCCGATTAATCGAGGAGTAGTGAACACTGAAGCTTTCTTT
J gene: TRBJ2-1; V gene: TRBV2; clone size: many; D gene: .; CDR3 protein: CASSGYRPSYNEQFF; CDR3 DNA: TGTGCCAGCAGTGGTTATAGACCCTCCTACAATGAGCAGTTCTTC
J gene: TRBJ2-2; V gene: TRBV4-2; clone size: .; D gene: TRBD2; CDR3 protein: CASRTSGANTGELFF; CDR3 DNA: TGTGCCAGCAGGACTAGCGGGGCTAACACCGGGGAGCTGTTTTTT
J gene: TRBJ2-5; V gene: TRBV9; clone size: many; D gene: .; CDR3 protein: CASDWARETQYF; CDR3 DNA: TGTGCCAGCGATTGGGCTAGAGAGACCCAGTACTTC
J gene: TRBJ2-5; V gene: TRBV30; clone size: few; D gene: .; CDR3 protein: CAWSPGFPGRETQYF; CDR3 DNA: TGTGCCTGGAGTCCCGGTTTTCCAGGGCGAGAGACCCAGTACTTC
J gene: TRBJ2-1; V gene: TRBV29-1; clone size: .; D gene: .; CDR3 protein: CSVVLPGHSSNEQFF; CDR3 DNA: TGCAGCGTTGTATTGCCGGGACATTCAAGCAATGAGCAGTTCTTC
J gene: TRBJ1-3; V gene: TRBV11-3; clone size: many; D gene: .; CDR3 protein: CASSSGAGNTIYF; CDR3 DNA: TGTGCCAGCAGTTCAGGGGCTGGAAACACCATATATTTT
J gene: TRBJ2-1; V gene: TRBV13; clone size: .; D gene: TRBD2; CDR3 protein: CASSLAGGGYNEQFF; CDR3 DNA: TGTGCCAGCAGCTTAGCGGGGGGGGGATACAATGAGCAGTTCTTC
J gene: TRBJ1-5; V gene: TRBV19; clone size: .; D gene: TRBD1; CDR3 protein: CASSNRGYGNQPPHF; CDR3 DNA: TGTGCCAGTTCCAACAGGGGGTATGGCAATCAGCCCCCGCATTTT
J gene: TRBJ2-7; V gene: TRBV5-4; clone size: few; D gene: TRBD2; CDR3 protein: CASSFSGKIDEQYF; CDR3 DNA: TGTGCCAGCAGCTTCAGCGGGAAAATCGACGAGCAGTACTTC
J gene: TRBJ1-2; V gene: TRBV4-1; clone size: .; D gene: TRBD1; CDR3 protein: CASSQEWTGGNYGYTF; CDR3 DNA: TGCGCCAGCAGCCAGGAGTGGACAGGGGGGAACTATGGCTACACCTTC
J gene: TRBJ2-1; V gene: TRBV20-1; clone size: many; D gene: .; CDR3 protein: CSARDLRGPTSYNEQFF; CDR3 DNA: TGCAGTGCTAGAGATCTCAGGGGCCCCACCTCCTACAATGAGCAGTTCTTC
J gene: TRBJ2-1; V gene: TRBV19; clone size: .; D gene: .; CDR3 protein: CASSPLNSGNSYNEQFF; CDR3 DNA: TGTGCCAGTAGCCCCTTAAATAGCGGAAACTCCTACAATGAGCAGTTCTTC
J gene: TRBJ2-1; V gene: TRBV11-2; clone size: many; D gene: TRBD2; CDR3 protein: CASSLLAGRFHEQFF; CDR3 DNA: TGTGCCAGCAGCTTACTAGCGGGAAGATTCCATGAGCAGTTCTTC
J gene: TRBJ1-4; V gene: TRBV5-6; clone size: .; D gene: TRBD1; CDR3 protein: CASISDRGQLFF; CDR3 DNA: TGTGCCAGCATCTCTGACAGGGGGCAACTGTTTTTT
J gene: TRBJ2-2; V gene: TRBV6-5; clone size: many; D gene: .; CDR3 protein: CASSYDPANTGELFF; CDR3 DNA: TGTGCCAGCAGTTACGATCCAGCGAACACCGGGGAGCTGTTTTTT
J gene: TRBJ1-1; V gene: TRBV6-1; clone size: many; D gene: .; CDR3 protein: CASSESFVTEAFF; CDR3 DNA: TGTGCCAGCAGTGAATCGTTCGTAACTGAAGCTTTCTTT
J gene: TRBJ2-7; V gene: TRBV7-8; clone size: many; D gene: TRBD2; CDR3 protein: CASSQGLAGAIYEQYF; CDR3 DNA: TGTGCCAGCAGCCAGGGACTAGCGGGGGCTATTTACGAGCAGTACTTC
J gene: TRBJ2-5; V gene: TRBV24-1; clone size: many; D gene: .; CDR3 protein: CATSDGQETQYF; CDR3 DNA: TGTGCCACCAGTGATGGCCAAGAGACCCAGTACTTC
J gene: TRBJ1-2; V gene: TRBV6-5; clone size: many; D gene: TRBD1; CDR3 protein: CASSYSPGGYGGYTF; CDR3 DNA: TGTGCCAGCAGTTACTCCCCAGGGGGATATGGTGGCTACACCTTC
J gene: TRBJ1-5; V gene: TRBV28; clone size: many; D gene: .; CDR3 protein: CASSPGSMPQHF; CDR3 DNA: TGTGCCAGCAGTCCCGGGTCCATGCCCCAGCATTTT
J gene: TRBJ1-6; V gene: TRBV7-2; clone size: many; D gene: .; CDR3 protein: CASSLSGSPLHF; CDR3 DNA: TGTGCCAGCAGCTTATCCGGTTCACCCCTCCACTTT
J gene: TRBJ1-4; V gene: TRBV19; clone size: few; D gene: .; CDR3 protein: CASSIQSINEKLFF; CDR3 DNA: TGTGCCAGTAGTATCCAGTCGATTAATGAAAAACTGTTTTTT
J gene: TRBJ2-7; V gene: TRBV30; clone size: many; D gene: TRBD1; CDR3 protein: CAWSKKGQGAYEQYF; CDR3 DNA: TGTGCCTGGAGTAAGAAGGGACAGGGGGCCTACGAGCAGTACTTC
J gene: TRBJ2-1; V gene: TRBV7-6; clone size: many; D gene: .; CDR3 protein: CASSPPRGPNEQFF; CDR3 DNA: TGTGCCAGCAGCCCACCTCGTGGGCCGAATGAGCAGTTCTTC
J gene: TRBJ1-2; V gene: TRBV13; clone size: many; D gene: .; CDR3 protein: CASTRTGHYGYTF; CDR3 DNA: TGTGCCAGCACACGTACTGGGCACTATGGCTACACCTTC
J gene: TRBJ2-5; V gene: TRBV9; clone size: many; D gene: TRBD2; CDR3 protein: CASSVWTSGQETQYF; CDR3 DNA: TGTGCCAGCAGCGTATGGACTAGCGGGCAAGAGACCCAGTACTTC
J gene: TRBJ2-1; V gene: TRBV12-3/TRBV12-4; clone size: many; D gene: .; CDR3 protein: CASNRVGTHNEQFF; CDR3 DNA: TGTGCCAGCAACCGAGTTGGGACCCACAATGAGCAGTTCTTC
J gene: TRBJ2-7; V gene: TRBV19; clone size: .; D gene: .; CDR3 protein: CASSMTKVTEQYF; CDR3 DNA: TGTGCCAGTAGTATGACCAAGGTAACAGAGCAGTACTTC
J gene: TRBJ1-5; V gene: TRBV27; clone size: many; D gene: TRBD1; CDR3 protein: CASSLGTDDNQPQHF; CDR3 DNA: TGTGCCAGCAGTCTCGGGACAGATGACAATCAGCCCCAGCATTTT
J gene: TRBJ2-5; V gene: TRBV27; clone size: many; D gene: .; CDR3 protein: CASSGPIKETQYF; CDR3 DNA: TGTGCCAGCAGTGGCCCTATAAAAGAGACCCAGTACTTC
J gene: TRBJ1-1; V gene: TRBV4-1; clone size: many; D gene: TRBD1; CDR3 protein: CASSSRDRAGTEAFF; CDR3 DNA: TGCGCCAGCAGCTCACGGGACAGGGCAGGGACTGAAGCTTTCTTT
J gene: TRBJ2-7; V gene: TRBV28; clone size: many; D gene: .; CDR3 protein: CASRTGTNTYEQYF; CDR3 DNA: TGTGCCAGCAGGACCGGGACAAATACCTACGAGCAGTACTTC
J gene: TRBJ2-1; V gene: TRBV30; clone size: many; D gene: .; CDR3 protein: CAWSFVGWQFF; CDR3 DNA: TGTGCCTGGAGTTTTGTGGGCTGGCAGTTCTTC
J gene: TRBJ2-7; V gene: TRBV7-9; clone size: many; D gene: TRBD2; CDR3 protein: CASSHRTSGSYEQYF; CDR3 DNA: TGTGCCAGCAGCCACCGGACTAGCGGGAGTTACGAGCAGTACTTC
J gene: TRBJ1-1; V gene: TRBV27; clone size: many; D gene: .; CDR3 protein: CASSLIGAMNTEAFF; CDR3 DNA: TGTGCCAGCAGCCTGATTGGGGCAATGAACACTGAAGCTTTCTTT
J gene: TRBJ1-1; V gene: TRBV5-4; clone size: .; D gene: .; CDR3 protein: CASSLDLDVLRPEAFF; CDR3 DNA: TGTGCCAGCAGCTTGGATTTGGACGTACTTCGTCCTGAAGCTTTCTTT
J gene: TRBJ1-2; V gene: TRBV18; clone size: few; D gene: .; CDR3 protein: CASSPPRAFGGYTF; CDR3 DNA: TGTGCCAGCTCACCCCCCAGGGCCTTTGGGGGCTACACCTTC
J gene: TRBJ2-7; V gene: TRBV12-3/TRBV12-4; clone size: many; D gene: .; CDR3 protein: CASSFKETDEQYF; CDR3 DNA: TGTGCCAGCAGTTTTAAGGAAACGGACGAGCAGTACTTC
J gene: TRBJ2-1; V gene: TRBV19; clone size: many; D gene: .; CDR3 protein: CASTLNGGLSDEQFF; CDR3 DNA: TGTGCCAGTACCTTGAACGGGGGATTGTCCGATGAGCAGTTCTTC
J gene: TRBJ1-2; V gene: TRBV15; clone size: many; D gene: TRBD1; CDR3 protein: CATSRGSTGKRSYTF; CDR3 DNA: TGTGCCACCAGCAGAGGTTCGACAGGGAAAAGGTCCTACACCTTC
J gene: TRBJ2-7; V gene: TRBV3-1; clone size: many; D gene: .; CDR3 protein: CASSQGTYEQYF; CDR3 DNA: TGTGCCAGCAGCCAAGGGACCTACGAGCAGTACTTC
J gene: TRBJ2-7; V gene: TRBV9; clone size: .; D gene: .; CDR3 protein: CASSVEPGGYEQYF; CDR3 DNA: TGTGCCAGCAGCGTAGAGCCCGGGGGTTACGAGCAGTACTTC
J gene: TRBJ1-6; V gene: TRBV9; clone size: .; D gene: TRBD1; CDR3 protein: CASSVGTVNSPLHF; CDR3 DNA: TGTGCCAGCAGCGTGGGGACAGTTAATTCACCCCTCCACTTT